These 5 T cell receptor beta chains were all obtained from the same sample, sequenced in a study of cytomegalovirus exposure and HLA in healthy donors. Primers: 60 Vbeta forward and 13 Jbeta reverse. The protocol was immunoSEQ multiplex PCR, while the TCRdb copy is restricted to in-frame clones and leaves out a portion. The repertoire holds around 200,000 clones, with just over 75% as singletons. The sequenced material came from PBMCs. The receptor source for this set is a woman aged 55-70 years in good health and CMV-seropositive.

The chain carries TRBV10-3 and TRBJ2-5; D ambiguous. CDR3 length: 13 amino acids. Germline-derived CDR1 and CDR2 are ENHRY and SYGVKD. The V and J ends lost 2 bases and 2 bases respectively, with 6 bases between them. The CDR3 sequence is CAISERVQETQYF. The CDR3 DNA follows: TGTGCCATCAGTGAGCGGGTTCAAGAGACCCAGTACTTC.

This clone has a single count. The junction shows a germline mismatch at one end, possibly a read error. V and J are TRBV27 and TRBJ2-4, with 7 bases matching TRBD1. CDR1 and CDR2 from the germline V gene are MNHEY and SMNVEV (reference sequence). This CDR3 contains 14 residues. The CDR3 is CASTTRGPKNSQYF. The CDR3, as DNA: TGTGCCAGCACTACTAGGGGGCCCAAAAACAGTCAGTACTTC.

The V call is TRBV6-1, the J call TRBJ2-1, with D possibly being TRBD1 (6 bases). V lost 6 bases and J lost 2, with 11 bases in between. Germline V lookup: CDR1 MNHNS, CDR2 SASEGT. The CDR3 totals 14 residues. The chain's CDR3 is CASSTGQPYNEQFF. The CDR3 coding sequence is TGTGCCAGCAGCACCGGACAGCCCTACAATGAGCAGTTCTTC.

This rearrangement joins TRBV5-1 to TRBJ2-3; 7 bases align to TRBD2. CDR1 and CDR2 from the germline V gene are SGHRS and YFSETQ. CDR3 size: 14 residues. Trimming took 5 bases from V and 2 from J; bases not matched to a gene: 5. CDR3 loop: CASSPGTNTDTQYF. CDR3 in DNA: TGCGCCAGCAGTCCCGGGACTAACACAGATACGCAGTATTTT.

This clone was observed a handful of times. J is TRBJ2-2 and V is TRBV4-1, with TRBD2 matching 8 bases. Germline loops: CDR1 MGHRA, CDR2 YSYEKL. The CDR3 has 15 residues. The junction had 7 bases not matched to a gene; V was cut back by 8 bases and J by 2 bases. The CDR3 loop is CASSIRGGNTGELFF. The CDR3 nucleotides read TGCGCCAGCTCCATCCGGGGGGGCAACACCGGGGAGCTGTTTTTT.